Included here is one T cell receptor beta chain sequence, with context. Antigen specificity is unknown. The draw of peripheral blood yielded roughly 10 milliliters from each donor. V lost 4 bases to trimming and J lost 2 bases, with 15 bases between them. The CDR3 contains 16 residues. Germline V gene lookup returns CDR1 LGHDT and CDR2 YNNKEL (reference sequence). The data were obtained in a study of blood T cells in healthy people across ages. PCR was performed a second time for roughly 6 to 12 cycles using a sample-barcoded 5' primer and a J-beta primer mix. TCRdb reprocessed the 5' RACE reads with MiXCR, giving one entry per CDR3 protein. The sample consists of about 1.5 million distinct CDR3 sequences, roughly 43% of them appearing once. Study-level findings and limits: Changes in expanded clonotypes were possibly confounded, as the CMV status of donors was unknown.

The sequence derives from a woman aged 18-35 years in good health. V gene TRBV3-1 combines with J gene TRBJ2-4; D ambiguous. Input material: blood. CDR3 in amino acids: CASSPGRFMSKNIQYF. In nucleotides, the CDR3 is TGTGCCAGCAGCCCCGGACGGTTTATGTCCAAAAACATTCAGTACTTC. Combining the CDR3 with reference TRBV3-1 and TRBJ2-4 gives the whole variable domain DTAVSQTPKYLVTQMGNDKSIKCEQNLGHDTMYWYKQDSKKFLKIMFSYNNKELIINETVPNRFSPKSPDKAHLNLHINSLELGDSAVYFCASSPGRFMSKNIQYFGAGTRLSVL.